These 16 T cell receptor beta chains share one sample of origin, sequenced in a study of T cells expressing NK-cell markers. No DNA is given; TCRdb re-called the 5' RACE reads and lists each CDR3 protein once. Found here are 440,000 or so distinct CDR3 sequences; the top ten clones hold 7.3%. Specimen: blood T cells: a sorted CD56 or NKG2C T cell subset, CD4+ or CD8+ T cells, or bulk PBMC T cells (not recorded which). The receptors shown here come from a woman aged 18-69 years in good health.

V gene TRBV4-1 combines with J gene TRBJ2-6; without DNA, the TCRdb call of TRBD1 cannot be checked. This CDR3 region has 18 residues. Germline CDR1 MGHRA, CDR2 YSYEKL. CDR3 sequence reads: CASSQERGRIFEANVLTF.

The V gene is TRBV12-3 or TRBV12-4, the J gene TRBJ1-1. The CDR3 sequence is 14 residues long. CDR3 protein: CASSSGLTDTEAFF.

The rearrangement links TRBV12-3 or TRBV12-4 to TRBJ2-7; the D call of TRBD2 rests on TCRdb alone, since no DNA is present to check it. The CDR3 is 15 amino acids. CDR3 protein: CASRHAGGPPYEQYF.

The chain combines TRBV20-1 with TRBJ2-7; TCRdb's D call, TRBD2, is unchecked because there is no DNA. The V gene's germline CDR1 is DFQATT and CDR2 SNEGSKA (reference sequence). This CDR3 is built from 12 residues. This CDR3 reads CSARAERGEQYF.

This chain links TRBV10-3 with TRBJ1-4. Germline assignment: CDR1 ENHRY and CDR2 SYGVKD. The CDR3 is 14 residues long. Here the CDR3 reads CAISEGEANEKLFF.

This chain joins TRBV5-6 and TRBJ2-5; TCRdb reports TRBD1, a call that lacks DNA to check it against. Germline V gives CDR1 SGHDT, CDR2 YYEEEE. The CDR3 has 13 residues. CDR3 region: CASSWGISETQYF.

The rearrangement links TRBV11-2 to TRBJ1-6. Germline-derived CDR1 and CDR2 are SGHAT and FQNNGV. This CDR3 is 17 amino acids long. The CDR3: CASSSRHLRSYNSPLHF.

This chain joins TRBV12-3 or TRBV12-4 and TRBJ2-1; TCRdb's assignment of TRBD2 cannot be checked, as there is no DNA. CDR3 length equals 16 residues. The CDR3 protein is CASRRLAGDPYNEQFF.

The chain is built from TRBV12-3 or TRBV12-4 and TRBJ2-5; TCRdb gives TRBD2 as the D gene, but with no DNA this cannot be confirmed. This CDR3 comprises 15 residues. This CDR3 reads CASSYTSGGAETQYF.

The chain recombines TRBV20-1 with TRBJ1-1; the D call from TCRdb, TRBD1, cannot be confirmed without DNA. Looked up from germline, CDR1 is DFQATT and CDR2 is SNEGSKA (reference sequence). The CDR3 is 13 amino acids. CDR3 sequence reads: CSASTGLNTEAFF.

The chain carries TRBV6-1 and TRBJ1-6; TCRdb selects TRBD1, and the lack of DNA leaves this call unchecked. CDR3 length equals 16 residues. Germline loops: CDR1 MNHNS, CDR2 SASEGT. CDR3 protein: CASSPQGLKGSSPLHF.

The V call is TRBV25-1, the J call TRBJ2-5; TCRdb picks TRBD1, but there is no DNA to check that call. Germline V gene lookup returns CDR1 MGHDK and CDR2 SYGVNS. There are 15 residues in the CDR3. The CDR3 reads CASSELGRGGGTQYF.

The rearrangement uses TRBV20-1 and TRBJ2-1; lacking DNA, the TRBD2 call made by TCRdb goes unchecked. Germline lookup yields CDR1 DFQATT and CDR2 SNEGSKA (reference sequence). The CDR3 loop spans 17 amino acids. CDR3 amino acids: CSARLPLRTSSYNEQFF.

This sequence joins TRBV7-3 and TRBJ2-2; TCRdb's D call, TRBD1, is unchecked because there is no DNA. CDR3 size: 13 residues. Germline CDR1 reads SGHTA; CDR2 reads FQGTGA. CDR3 sequence: CASSPPFPGELFF.

V and J are TRBV9 and TRBJ1-1; the TCRdb D gene call, TRBD1, has no DNA to confirm it. Germline V gene sequence: CDR1 SGDLS, CDR2 YYNGEE. The CDR3 is 15 residues long. The chain's CDR3 is CASSVVGRGGTEAFF.

The rearrangement links TRBV20-1 to TRBJ1-6; TCRdb names TRBD1, which stays unverified in the absence of DNA. The length of the CDR3 is 20 residues. CDR1 and CDR2 (germline): DFQATT, SNEGSKA (reference sequence). This CDR3 is CSARDPTQARGSSYNSPLHF.